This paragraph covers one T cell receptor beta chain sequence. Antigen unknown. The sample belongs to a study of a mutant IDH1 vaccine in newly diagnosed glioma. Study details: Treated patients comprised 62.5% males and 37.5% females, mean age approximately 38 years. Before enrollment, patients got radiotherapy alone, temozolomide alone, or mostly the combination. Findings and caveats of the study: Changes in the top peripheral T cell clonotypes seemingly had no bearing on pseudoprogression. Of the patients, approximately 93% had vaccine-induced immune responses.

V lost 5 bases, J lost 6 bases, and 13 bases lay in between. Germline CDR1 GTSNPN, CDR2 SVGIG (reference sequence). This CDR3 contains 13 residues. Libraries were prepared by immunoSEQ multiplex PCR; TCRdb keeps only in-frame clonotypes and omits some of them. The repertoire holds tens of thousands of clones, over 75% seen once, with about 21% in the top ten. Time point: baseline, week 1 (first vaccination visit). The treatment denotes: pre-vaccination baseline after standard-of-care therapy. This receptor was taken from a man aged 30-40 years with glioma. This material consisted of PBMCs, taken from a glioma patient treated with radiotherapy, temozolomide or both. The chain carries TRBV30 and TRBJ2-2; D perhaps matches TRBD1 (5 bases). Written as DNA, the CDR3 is TGTGCCTGGGGGCCAGGGCCGCCCGGGGAGCTGTTTTTT. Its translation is CAWGPGPPGELFF.